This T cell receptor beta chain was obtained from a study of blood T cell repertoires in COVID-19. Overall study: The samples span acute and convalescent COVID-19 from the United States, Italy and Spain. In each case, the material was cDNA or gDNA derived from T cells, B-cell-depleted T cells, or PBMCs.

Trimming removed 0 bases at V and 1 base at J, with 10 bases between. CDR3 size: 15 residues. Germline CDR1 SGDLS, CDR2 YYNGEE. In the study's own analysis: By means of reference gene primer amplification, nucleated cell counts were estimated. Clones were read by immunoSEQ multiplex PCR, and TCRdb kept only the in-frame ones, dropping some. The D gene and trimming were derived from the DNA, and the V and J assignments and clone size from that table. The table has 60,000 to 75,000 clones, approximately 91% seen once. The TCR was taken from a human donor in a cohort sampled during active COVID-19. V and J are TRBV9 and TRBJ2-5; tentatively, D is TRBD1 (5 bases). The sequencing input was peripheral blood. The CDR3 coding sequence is TGTGCCAGCAGCGTAGTGTCAGGGCGCCAAGAGACCCAGTACTTC. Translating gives CASSVVSGRQETQYF.